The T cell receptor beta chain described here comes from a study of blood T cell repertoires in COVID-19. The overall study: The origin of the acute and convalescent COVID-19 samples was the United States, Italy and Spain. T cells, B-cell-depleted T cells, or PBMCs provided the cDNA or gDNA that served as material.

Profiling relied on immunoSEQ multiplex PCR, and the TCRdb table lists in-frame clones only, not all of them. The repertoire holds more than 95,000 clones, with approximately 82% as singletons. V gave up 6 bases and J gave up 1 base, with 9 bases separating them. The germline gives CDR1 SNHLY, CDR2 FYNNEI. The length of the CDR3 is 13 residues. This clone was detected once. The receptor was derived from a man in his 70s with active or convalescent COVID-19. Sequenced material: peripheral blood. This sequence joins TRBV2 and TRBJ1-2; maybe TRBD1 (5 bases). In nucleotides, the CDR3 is TGTGCCAGCAGCGGAGACAGTAACTATGGCTACACCTTC. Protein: CASSGDSNYGYTF.